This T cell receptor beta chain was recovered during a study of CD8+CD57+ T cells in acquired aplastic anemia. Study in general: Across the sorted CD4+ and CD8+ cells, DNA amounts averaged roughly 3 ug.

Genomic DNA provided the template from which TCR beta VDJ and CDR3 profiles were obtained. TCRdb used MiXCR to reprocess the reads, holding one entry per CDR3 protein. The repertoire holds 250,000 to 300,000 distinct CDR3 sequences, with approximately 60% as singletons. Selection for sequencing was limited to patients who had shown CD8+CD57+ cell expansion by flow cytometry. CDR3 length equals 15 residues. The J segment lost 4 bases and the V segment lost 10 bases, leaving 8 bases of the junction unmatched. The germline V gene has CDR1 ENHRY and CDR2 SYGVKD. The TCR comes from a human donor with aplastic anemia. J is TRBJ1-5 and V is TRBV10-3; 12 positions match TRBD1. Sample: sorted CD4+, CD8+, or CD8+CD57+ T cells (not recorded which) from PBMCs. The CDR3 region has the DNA TGTGCCACCGGGACAGGGGGCGATTGTAATCAGCCCCAGCATTTT. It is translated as CATGTGGDCNQPQHF.